This T cell receptor beta chain was identified in a study of T-cell memory formation after mild COVID-19. The germline V gene encodes CDR1 MNHNY and CDR2 SVGAGI (reference sequence). The CDR3 is 13 amino acids. The ends were cut back, 10 bases at V and 9 bases at J, with 19 bases in the middle. TCRdb ran MiXCR on the 5' RACE reads and lists one entry per CDR3 protein. This table holds fewer than 400,000 distinct CDR3 sequences, over 10% found once. The chain employs TRBV6-6 and TRBJ2-1, with D tentatively TRBD2 (5 bases). Specimen: PBMCs or a T cell subset sorted from them (not recorded which). This sequence was found in a man younger than 35 who had mild COVID-19 (a few samples of this study predate the infection). Cell type and time point are not known. The CDR3: CATGSRTEGEQFF. The CDR3 coding sequence is TGTGCCACCGGGTCCAGGACCGAGGGTGAGCAGTTCTTC.